This T cell receptor beta chain was captured in a study of T cell changes during pregnancy in multiple sclerosis. Germline V gene data show CDR1 as MDHEN and CDR2 as SYDVKM. The CDR3 runs to 18 residues. V was clipped by 6 bases and J by 0 bases, with 18 bases between them. Sequencing was performed with immunoSEQ multiplex PCR; in TCRdb, only in-frame clones are kept and a portion is missing. The table records about 100,000 clones, approximately 92% of them present only once. This TCR came from a female donor with multiple sclerosis, enrolled in a pregnancy study. The genes are TRBV28 and TRBJ1-6, with D unresolved. Sequencing used peripheral blood, obtained after pregnancy. Here the CDR3 DNA reads TGTGCCAGCAGCCTACTTGACTTCCGCGGCTCCTATAATTCACCCCTCCACTTT. Protein: CASSLLDFRGSYNSPLHF.